What follows is one TCR beta chain and its context. Antigen unknown. It was the approximately 110-subject validation cohort, separate from the 666-subject first cohort, to which the donors belonged. This sample was taken from a study of cytomegalovirus exposure and HLA in healthy donors. Study outcomes and limitations: The TCR clusters that emerged in the first cohort tended, a later analysis found, to co-occur in the approximately 130 validation repertoires. Listed as cytomegalovirus-associated were 150 to 200 TCR beta chains. High sensitivity and specificity were reportedly achieved when the classifier diagnosed cytomegalovirus status.

Here immunoSEQ multiplex PCR was the method, and the copy in TCRdb shows in-frame clones only, minus some. Here the sample spans roughly 120,000 clones, roughly 94% being singletons. The source material was PBMCs. The clonotype comes from a woman under 30 in good health and CMV-seronegative.

For the CDR3, the DNA is TGCGCCAGCAGTGAAGGGGGCGGATCGGCTTTCTTT. Residues: CASSEGGGSAFF. V and J are TRBV10-1 and TRBJ1-1; TRBD1 aligns across 7 bases. Per germline, CDR1 WNHNN and CDR2 SYGVQD (reference sequence). V lost 3 bases to trimming and J lost 11 bases; unmatched junction nucleotides: 6. The CDR3 length is 12 residues.